These 16 T cell receptor beta chains originate from one sample sequenced in a study of identical twins. TCRdb called the 5' RACE reads again in MiXCR, with one record for every CDR3 protein. Found here are under 1 million distinct CDR3 sequences, 9% to 15% of them singletons; the top ten hold around 1.6%. The sample was also linked to a second study, of yellow fever vaccine responses in identical twins.

The specimen was PBMCs. These receptors were obtained from a young woman in good health.

The rearrangement uses TRBV6-2 or TRBV6-3 and TRBJ2-5; no firm D call. Germline-derived CDR1 and CDR2 are MNHEY and SVGEGT. The V and J ends lost 0 bases and 1 base respectively, with 9 bases between them. There are 15 residues in the CDR3. CDR3 loop: CASSYSWAFQETQYF. The DNA for the CDR3 is TGTGCCAGCAGTTACTCCTGGGCATTCCAAGAGACCCAGTACTTC.

In its sample, this clonotype was seen a few times. The gene calls are TRBV29-1 and TRBJ2-1; 12 bases agree with TRBD2. Trimming took 8 bases from V and 9 from J; bases not matched to a gene: 8. Germline V gene data show CDR1 as SQVTM and CDR2 as ANQGSEA. The CDR3 consists of 13 residues. This CDR3 reads CSTASGGASEQFF. The CDR3, as DNA: TGCAGCACCGCTAGCGGGGGGGCCTCTGAGCAGTTCTTC.

Only a few counts were recorded for this clonotype. The chain combines TRBV5-1 with TRBJ2-1; 8 bases agree with TRBD2. This CDR3 comprises 16 residues. CDR1 and CDR2 (germline): SGHRS, YFSETQ. Trimming removed 4 bases from V and 4 bases from J; junction bases left unmatched: 10. CDR3 sequence reads: CASSLRIAGSYNEQFF. The CDR3 nucleotides read TGCGCCAGCAGCCTAAGAATAGCGGGGAGTTACAATGAGCAGTTCTTC.

This clonotype was found a few times. This chain links TRBV20-1 with TRBJ2-3; D is unresolved. Germline-derived CDR1 and CDR2 are DFQATT and SNEGSKA (reference sequence). The V end lost 0 bases, the J end lost 1 base, and 14 bases lay between the germline ends. The CDR3 is 16 residues long. The CDR3 reads CSARDAGPYGTDTQYF. As DNA, the CDR3 is TGCAGTGCTAGAGACGCCGGACCGTATGGCACAGATACGCAGTATTTT.

This clonotype showed up just a few times. V usage is TRBV10-3 and J usage is TRBJ2-5; TRBD1 aligns across 8 bases. V was pared by 10 bases and J by 5 bases, with 15 bases of the junction left unmatched. Germline V lookup: CDR1 ENHRY, CDR2 SYGVKD. This CDR3 comprises 15 residues. The CDR3 DNA reads as TGTGCCACCACACCAGGACAGGGCGGTTATGAGACCCAGTACTTC. Translating it yields CATTPGQGGYETQYF.

This chain links TRBV29-1 with TRBJ2-4; D might be TRBD1 (6 bases). Per the germline V gene, CDR1 is SQVTM and CDR2 is ANQGSEA. This CDR3 has 16 residues. V shed 0 bases and J shed 2 bases, with 14 bases lying between them. The CDR3 nucleotides read TGCAGCGTTGAAGATCGGGGCAGGGGTACCAAAAACATTCAGTACTTC. Amino acid sequence: CSVEDRGRGTKNIQYF.

This clonotype turned up a few times. The gene calls are TRBV7-9 and TRBJ2-1; no clear D. Per the germline V gene, CDR1 is SEHNR and CDR2 is FQNEAQ (reference sequence). The V end lost 7 bases, the J end lost 5 bases, and 12 bases lay between the germline ends. The CDR3 sequence is 13 residues long. CDR3 region: CASKIPWDNEQFF. CDR3 DNA: TGTGCCAGCAAAATTCCTTGGGACAATGAGCAGTTCTTC.

With respect to this clonotype: At one end, the junction sequence differs from germline, possibly due to a read error. The rearrangement links TRBV20-1 to TRBJ2-7; D possibly matches TRBD1 or TRBD2 (5 bases each). This CDR3 comprises 10 residues. Germline lookup yields CDR1 DFQATT and CDR2 SNEGSKA (reference sequence). The DNA of the CDR3 is TGCAGTGCAAGAGGGGACGAGCAGTACTTC. Protein sequence: CSARGDEQYF.

In its sample, this clonotype was seen many times. The chain carries TRBV5-1 and TRBJ2-5, with D maybe TRBD1 (5 bases). The germline CDR1 and CDR2 sequences are SGHRS and YFSETQ. Between the trimmed V and J ends, which lost 5 bases and 3 bases, there was a span of 8 bases. The CDR3 is 12 amino acids. CDR3 in amino acids: CASSWGEETQYF. The CDR3, as DNA: TGCGCCAGCAGTTGGGGCGAAGAGACCCAGTACTTC.

The chain couples TRBV3-1 to TRBJ2-2, with D maybe TRBD1 (6 bases). Germline loops: CDR1 LGHDT, CDR2 YNNKEL (reference sequence). The germline V and J ends were trimmed by 6 bases and 5 bases, with 13 bases remaining between them. The length of the CDR3 is 14 residues. CDR3 in DNA: TGTGCCAGCAGTACAGGGAGTGTTACCGGGGAGCTGTTTTTT. Translated: CASSTGSVTGELFF.

This clonotype was recorded at least ten times. V and J are TRBV10-3 and TRBJ2-5; D is undetermined. Germline V gene sequence: CDR1 ENHRY, CDR2 SYGVKD. Trimming stripped 0 bases from V and 0 bases from J, with 8 bases between. There are 15 residues in the CDR3. CDR3 bases: TGTGCCATCAGTGAGTCTGGGCAGGACCAAGAGACCCAGTACTTC. This translates into CAISESGQDQETQYF.

Here the CDR3 DNA reads TGTGCCAGCAGGAGAGCGGGCGGGGAGCTGTTTTTT. Amino acids: CASRRAGGELFF. The V and J genes are TRBV6-5 and TRBJ2-2, with TRBD2 as a possible D gene (6 bases). Germline CDR1 is MNHEY and CDR2 is SVGAGI. With 6 bases removed from V and 7 bases from J, the gap between germline ends came to 9 bases. The CDR3 contains 12 residues.

The V and J genes are TRBV20-1 and TRBJ2-2; D call uncertain. V lost 7 bases to trimming and J lost 1 base, with 7 bases between them. The V gene's germline CDR1 is DFQATT and CDR2 SNEGSKA (reference sequence). The CDR3 consists of 12 residues. The CDR3 nucleotides read TGCAGTGTCCTGGTGAACACCGGGGAGCTGTTTTTT. This gives the protein CSVLVNTGELFF.

The chain employs TRBV2 and TRBJ2-2; tentative D call: TRBD1 (7 bases). Trimming left V 3 bases short and J 7 bases short, with 12 bases between. The germline CDR1 and CDR2 sequences are SNHLY and FYNNEI. This CDR3 region has 14 residues. DNA for the CDR3: TGTGCCAGCAGTGACAGGGGGGAAGGCGGGGAGCTGTTTTTT. Residues: CASSDRGEGGELFF.

The rearrangement uses TRBV9 and TRBJ2-5, with D perhaps assigned TRBD1 or TRBD2 (6 bases each). V was clipped by 0 bases and J by 4 bases, with 13 bases between them. There are 15 residues in the CDR3. CDR1 and CDR2 (germline): SGDLS, YYNGEE. CDR3 region: CASSVGGGPRETQYF. The CDR3 nucleotides read TGTGCCAGCAGCGTAGGTGGGGGGCCGAGAGAGACCCAGTACTTC.

The genes are TRBV20-1 and TRBJ1-2; the D gene is possibly TRBD1 (6 bases). The germline CDR1 and CDR2 sequences are DFQATT and SNEGSKA (reference sequence). V dropped 4 bases and J dropped 4 bases, with 16 bases sitting between them. CDR3 size: 14 residues. DNA for the CDR3: TGCAGTGCTAACCGCCGGGACACCCTCTATGGCTACACCTTC. This codes for CSANRRDTLYGYTF.